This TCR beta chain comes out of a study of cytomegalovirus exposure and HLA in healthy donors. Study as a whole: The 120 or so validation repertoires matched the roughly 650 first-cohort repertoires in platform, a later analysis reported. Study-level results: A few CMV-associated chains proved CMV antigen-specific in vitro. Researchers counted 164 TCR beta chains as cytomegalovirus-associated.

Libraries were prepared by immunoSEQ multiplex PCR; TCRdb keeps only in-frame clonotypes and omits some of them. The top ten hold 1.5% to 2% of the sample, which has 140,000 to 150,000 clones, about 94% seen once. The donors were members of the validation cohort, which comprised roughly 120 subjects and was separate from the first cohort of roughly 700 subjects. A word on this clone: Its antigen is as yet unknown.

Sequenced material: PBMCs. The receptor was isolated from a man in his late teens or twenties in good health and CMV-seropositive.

CDR3 in DNA: TGTGCCAGCAGTGAATGGGGGACAGGAGGAGGTCAGCCCCAGCATTTT. The encoded protein is CASSEWGTGGGQPQHF. This chain connects TRBV6-1 to TRBJ1-5; 8 positions match TRBD1. This CDR3 has 16 amino acids. In germline, CDR1 is MNHNS, CDR2 SASEGT. Unmatched junction bases numbered 9, after V lost 2 bases and J lost 6 bases.